This T cell receptor beta chain was documented in a study of beta chain features in type 1 diabetes. About the study: In age, gender and cell yields, patients were similar to healthy donors. In all, approximately 100,000,000 sorted cells from all samples were analyzed.

Expressed TCRB transcripts were sequenced because the isolated RNA had all been reverse transcribed beforehand. Libraries were prepared by immunoSEQ multiplex PCR; TCRdb keeps only in-frame clonotypes and omits some of them. The data show about 740,000 clones, roughly an eighth seen once. Broader study findings: A moderate, significant TCRB CDR3 shortening appeared in type 1 diabetes across four CD4+ subsets.

Researchers reported sorting CD4+ naive, central memory, regulatory and stem cell-like memory cells via CD45RO/CCR7/CD25/CD127/CD95/CD27. The CDR3 spans 17 residues. Trimming left V 0 bases short and J 0 bases short, with 9 bases between. Germline V gene sequence: CDR1 KGHSH, CDR2 LQKENI. There are a few counts of this clone. Its specificity is unknown. This TCR was sampled from a man between 18 and 35 years old with type 1 diabetes. The sample consisted of naive CD4+ T cells from blood. J is TRBJ2-6 and V is TRBV18; the D is unclear. CDR3 nucleotides: TGTGCCAGCTCACCACCGCAAAGGAACTCTGGGGCCAACGTCCTGACTTTC. This gives the protein CASSPPQRNSGANVLTF.